This T cell receptor (beta chain) was observed in a study of cytomegalovirus exposure and HLA in healthy donors. In the PCR, 60 Vbeta and 13 Jbeta primers were used. Method: immunoSEQ multiplex PCR; TCRdb's copy keeps in-frame clones and lacks some. The table has around 98,000 clones, 69% seen once. In its sample, this clone was seen once. CDR1 LNHDA and CDR2 SQIVND come from the germline V gene (reference sequence). The CDR3 covers 14 residues. V trimming: 8 bases; J trimming: 5 bases; junction bases outside the gene matches: 11. What was sequenced was PBMCs. The chain carries TRBV19 and TRBJ2-7; 8 nucleotides agree with TRBD1. The sequence was obtained from a female donor in good health and CMV-seronegative. CDR3 sequence: CASGPRDRNHEQYF. In nucleotides, the CDR3 is TGTGCCAGTGGCCCCCGGGACAGGAACCACGAGCAGTACTTC.